Below are 30 T cell receptor beta chains sequenced from a single sample in a study of blood T cell repertoires in COVID-19. Only in-frame clones appear in the TCRdb table, and some are missing; sequencing was by immunoSEQ multiplex PCR. The top ten hold roughly 15% of the sample, which has just over 95,000 clones, approximately 87% seen once. The sequenced sample consisted of peripheral blood. These receptor sequences come from a human donor in a cohort sampled during active COVID-19.

This chain joins TRBV12-3 or TRBV12-4 and TRBJ1-5, with 7 bases lining up with TRBD1. The J segment lost 4 bases and the V segment lost 4 bases, leaving 1 base of the junction unmatched. CDR3 size: 13 residues. CDR3 region: CASSWDRNQPQHF. CDR3 nucleotide sequence: TGTGCCAGCAGTTGGGACAGAAATCAGCCCCAGCATTTT.

This clone has only one observation. The chain joins TRBV7-9 to TRBJ2-5, with 9 bases that match TRBD1. The CDR3 covers 17 residues. Germline V gene sequence: CDR1 SEHNR, CDR2 FQNEAQ (reference sequence). J was trimmed by 5 bases and V by 4 bases; bases with no gene match: 14. The CDR3: CASSSTSGTGSPETQYF. The CDR3 nucleotides are TGTGCCAGCAGCTCGACTTCCGGGACAGGGAGTCCGGAGACCCAGTACTTC.

The chain links TRBV19 to TRBJ1-5; possible D gene TRBD1, 5 bases. Looked up from germline, CDR1 is LNHDA and CDR2 is SQIVND (reference sequence). CDR3 length: 15 residues. V lost 9 bases and J 1 base, leaving 16 bases between the germline ends. The CDR3 protein is CASRGGDPSNQPQHF. Here the CDR3 DNA reads TGTGCCAGCCGCGGGGGGGACCCCAGCAATCAGCCCCAGCATTTT.

The chain links TRBV21-1 to TRBJ2-7; the D segment call TRBD2 is taken from the table without a DNA check. TRBV21-1 is a known pseudogene. The CDR3 runs 15 residues. The CDR3 DNA reads as TGTGCCAGCAGGGATCTAGCGGGCACGACCTACGAGCAGTACTTC. It specifies CASRDLAGTTYEQYF.

This chain connects TRBV6-2 or TRBV6-3 to TRBJ2-2, with 9 bases identical to TRBD2. CDR3 length: 17 amino acids. In germline, CDR1 is MNHEY, CDR2 SVGEGT. V shed 1 base and J 5 bases; nucleotides not matched to a gene: 8. The CDR3 spells CASSYLAGVAWTGELFF. CDR3 in DNA: TGTGCCAGCAGTTACTTAGCGGGAGTGGCTTGGACCGGGGAGCTGTTTTTT.

The genes are TRBV4-1 and TRBJ2-5, with D maybe TRBD1 (6 bases). The CDR3 runs 14 residues. V was clipped by 3 bases and J by 0 bases, with 8 bases between them. Germline V gene sequence: CDR1 MGHRA, CDR2 YSYEKL. CDR3 DNA sequence: TGCGCCAGCAGCCAGGGACAATACCAAGAGACCCAGTACTTC. It translates to CASSQGQYQETQYF.

This clone has only one observation. The gene calls are TRBV6-6 and TRBJ1-2; TRBD1 might be the D (5 bases). Germline CDR1 reads MNHNY; CDR2 reads SVGAGI (reference sequence). V lost 7 bases and J 4 bases, leaving 22 bases between the germline ends. This CDR3 comprises 16 residues. Here the CDR3 DNA reads TGTGCCAGCACTTCTACATGGGGGGTAGATGGCTATGGCTACACCTTC. Encoded protein: CASTSTWGVDGYGYTF.

The gene calls are TRBV5-1 and TRBJ2-7, with 8 bases matching TRBD2. CDR3 length: 15 amino acids. Germline-derived CDR1 and CDR2 are SGHRS and YFSETQ. After removal of 0 bases from V and 3 bases from J, the junction contained 5 bases not matched to a gene. The CDR3 reads CASSLGAGGFYEQYF. CDR3 DNA sequence: TGCGCCAGCAGCTTGGGTGCGGGGGGTTTCTACGAGCAGTACTTC.

The genes are TRBV7-3 and TRBJ1-1; D call uncertain. V was pared by 0 bases and J by 0 bases, with 8 bases between. The CDR3 consists of 15 residues. Germline loops: CDR1 SGHTA, CDR2 FQGTGA. This chain's CDR3 is CASSLTAGMNTEAFF. The CDR3 coding sequence is TGTGCCAGCAGCTTAACCGCGGGGATGAACACTGAAGCTTTCTTT.

The chain has TRBV6-5 and TRBJ2-5; 7 nucleotides align to TRBD1. The J segment lost 2 bases and the V segment lost 5 bases, leaving 8 bases of the junction unmatched. From germline, CDR1 is MNHEY and CDR2 SVGAGI. This CDR3 has 15 residues. The CDR3 coding sequence is TGTGCCAGCAGTCAATCCTGGGGACAGCAAGAGACCCAGTACTTC. As protein: CASSQSWGQQETQYF.

The chain couples TRBV6-2 or TRBV6-3 to TRBJ2-7; 7 bases are a match to TRBD1. This CDR3 has 14 amino acids. V lost 5 bases, J lost 3 bases, and 7 bases stayed unmatched. Germline lookup yields CDR1 MNHEY and CDR2 SVGEGT. CDR3 DNA: TGTGCCAGCAGTCGCCGGGACAGATACTACGAGCAGTACTTC. Its protein is CASSRRDRYYEQYF.

The V gene is TRBV18, the J gene TRBJ1-1; D call uncertain. The V gene's germline CDR1 is KGHSH and CDR2 LQKENI. CDR3 size: 13 residues. The ends were cut back, 6 bases at V and 1 base at J, with 9 bases in the middle. The CDR3, as DNA: TGTGCCAGCTCTCAACACAGGAACACTGAAGCTTTCTTT. Protein: CASSQHRNTEAFF.

This clone was recorded a few times. The genes are TRBV6-5 and TRBJ1-5; D ambiguous. The V gene lost 6 bases and the J gene lost 5 bases, with 11 bases spanning the gap. The length of the CDR3 is 13 residues. Germline lookup yields CDR1 MNHEY and CDR2 SVGAGI. The CDR3 DNA is TGTGCCAGCAGCCCCAGCGGGGATCAGCCCCAGCATTTT. It codes for CASSPSGDQPQHF.

The rearrangement links TRBV30 to TRBJ1-6; D gene ambiguous. Deletions cut 1 base from V and 5 bases from J, with 9 bases between. Germline V gene data show CDR1 as GTSNPN and CDR2 as SVGIG (reference sequence). The CDR3 totals 14 residues. CDR3 region: CAWSGSGNNSPLHF. CDR3 coding DNA: TGTGCCTGGAGTGGATCAGGAAATAATTCACCCCTCCACTTT.

The rearrangement uses TRBV19 and TRBJ1-3; 7 bases line up with TRBD1. The V segment lost 4 bases and the J segment 0 bases; nucleotides outside the gene matches: 6. This CDR3 contains 16 residues. Germline assignment: CDR1 LNHDA and CDR2 SQIVND (reference sequence). CDR3 protein: CASSTRTGRSGNTIYF. The CDR3 DNA is TGTGCCAGTAGTACAAGGACAGGCCGCTCTGGAAACACCATATATTTT.

The rearrangement uses TRBV4-2 and TRBJ2-7; D uncertain. The CDR3 length is 15 residues. V lost 0 bases, J lost 5 bases, and 14 bases lay in between. CDR1 is LGHNA, CDR2 YNFKEQ, per germline. This chain's CDR3 is CASSQDQVFIDEQYF. CDR3 nucleotide sequence: TGTGCCAGCAGCCAAGATCAGGTGTTTATCGACGAGCAGTACTTC.

This chain uses TRBV4-1 with TRBJ1-1; 7 nucleotides align to TRBD1. Germline V gene sequence: CDR1 MGHRA, CDR2 YSYEKL. This CDR3 has 14 residues. J was trimmed by 1 base and V by 3 bases; bases with no gene match: 2. The CDR3 coding sequence is TGCGCCAGCAGCCACGGACAGGCGAACACTGAAGCTTTCTTT. It yields the protein CASSHGQANTEAFF.

The chain carries TRBV19 and TRBJ2-5; 14 nucleotides line up with TRBD2. The CDR3 extends over 15 amino acids. V trimming: 8 bases; J trimming: 5 bases; junction bases outside the gene matches: 7. Germline V gene sequence: CDR1 LNHDA, CDR2 SQIVND (reference sequence). This CDR3 reads CASGEGLAGAETQYF. The CDR3 DNA reads as TGTGCCAGTGGAGAGGGACTAGCGGGAGCGGAGACCCAGTACTTC.

The V call is TRBV13, the J call TRBJ2-1, with D uncertain. V shed 0 bases and J shed 3 bases, with 3 bases lying between them. Germline V lookup: CDR1 PRHDT, CDR2 FYEKMQ (reference sequence). The CDR3 is 13 residues long. The CDR3 DNA sequence: TGTGCCAGCAGCTTAGGTCACTACAATGAGCAGTTCTTC. Translation: CASSLGHYNEQFF.

CDR3 DNA sequence: TGTGCCAGCAGCCAAGAAGGGAGCGGGGAAATGGCGGGAGGCGCGGCAGATACGCAGTATTTT. This gives the protein CASSQEGSGEMAGGAADTQYF. The chain joins TRBV3-1 (or the pseudogene TRBV3-2) to TRBJ2-3; TRBD2 matches 8 bases. Per the germline V gene, CDR1 is LGHDT and CDR2 is YNNKEL (reference sequence). With 0 bases clipped from V and 4 bases from J, the junction kept 21 bases outside the gene matches. This CDR3 contains 21 residues.

The V and J genes are TRBV7-9 and TRBJ1-4; 7 bases align to TRBD1. There are 15 residues in the CDR3. The germline V gene encodes CDR1 SEHNR and CDR2 FQNEAQ (reference sequence). V lost 4 bases and J lost 8; bases outside the gene matches: 10. As DNA, the CDR3 is TGTGCCAGCAGCTCCTACAGGGGTCGTCCGGAAAAACTGTTTTTT. It codes for CASSSYRGRPEKLFF.

V usage is TRBV5-4 and J usage is TRBJ2-3, with TRBD2 identical over 10 bases. CDR1 is SGHNT and CDR2 is YYREEE in the germline V gene (reference sequence). There are 18 residues in the CDR3. Trimming removed 3 bases from V and 4 bases from J; junction bases left unmatched: 14. The CDR3 DNA follows: TGTGCCAGCAGCTCCGTACAAGGAGCGGGAGGGCCCTCAGATACGCAGTATTTT. Translated: CASSSVQGAGGPSDTQYF.

V usage is TRBV3-1 (or the pseudogene TRBV3-2) and J usage is TRBJ1-2; 7 nucleotides line up with TRBD1. The CDR3 loop spans 15 amino acids. J lost 0 bases, V lost 6 bases, and 7 bases had no gene match. Per germline, CDR1 LGHDT and CDR2 YNNKEL (reference sequence). The CDR3 here is CASSSTGQSNYGYTF. CDR3 coding DNA: TGTGCCAGCAGTTCCACGGGACAGTCTAACTATGGCTACACCTTC.

The rearrangement joins TRBV18 to TRBJ1-3; D possibly corresponds to TRBD1 (6 bases). The CDR3 sequence is 16 residues long. V was pared by 4 bases and J by 0 bases, with 13 bases between. CDR1 is KGHSH, CDR2 LQKENI, per germline. The CDR3 bases are TGTGCCAGCTCACAATTCACAGGGTTCTCTGGAAACACCATATATTTT. Protein product: CASSQFTGFSGNTIYF. The whole variable domain, remainder taken from reference TRBV18 and TRBJ1-3, is NAGVMQNPRHLVRRRGQEARLRCSPMKGHSHVYWYRQLPEEGLKFMVYLQKENIIDESGMPKERFSAEFPKEGPSILRIQQVVRGDSAAYFCASSQFTGFSGNTIYFGEGSWLTVV.

The V and J genes are TRBV30 and TRBJ2-1; 7 nucleotides line up with TRBD1. The CDR3 is 13 residues long. Losses at the gene ends were 7 bases for V and 2 bases for J; bases not matched to a gene: 5. In germline, CDR1 is GTSNPN, CDR2 SVGIG (reference sequence). DNA of the CDR3: TGTGCCTACAAGGGGGCGGCCTACAATGAGCAGTTCTTC. This encodes CAYKGAAYNEQFF.

This clone showed up just once. The chain combines TRBV9 with TRBJ2-7, with D possibly TRBD1 on 8 matching bases. The germline gives CDR1 SGDLS, CDR2 YYNGEE. The V end lost 3 bases, the J end lost 2 bases, and 12 bases lay between the germline ends. The CDR3 spans 14 residues. This CDR3 reads CASSDRGGPYEQYF. CDR3 nucleotide sequence: TGTGCCAGCAGCGACAGGGGGGGGCCCTACGAGCAGTACTTC. Using reference TRBV9 and TRBJ2-7 for the parts outside the CDR3, the full variable domain is DSGVTQTPKHLITATGQRVTLRCSPRSGDLSVYWYQQSLDQGLQFLIQYYNGEERAKGNILERFSAQQFPDLHSELNLSSLELGDSALYFCASSDRGGPYEQYFGPGTRLTVT.

The chain has TRBV24-1 and TRBJ2-3; D unresolved. Germline loops: CDR1 KGHDR, CDR2 SFDVKD. The V end was cut by 5 bases, the J end by 2 bases, with 7 bases between. The CDR3 is 13 residues long. Here the CDR3 reads CATSGSTTDTQYF. CDR3 sequence (DNA): TGTGCCACCAGTGGATCTACCACAGATACGCAGTATTTT.

The rearrangement uses TRBV6-1 and TRBJ2-2; 9 nucleotides agree with TRBD2. The CDR3 runs to 17 residues. Unmatched junction bases numbered 9, after V lost 2 bases and J lost 5 bases. Germline CDR1 is MNHNS and CDR2 is SASEGT. CDR3 protein: CASSELGTSLRTGELFF. The CDR3 coding sequence is TGTGCCAGCAGTGAACTCGGGACTAGCCTTAGGACCGGGGAGCTGTTTTTT.

The gene calls are TRBV4-3 and TRBJ1-3; D remains unclear. Deletions cut 0 bases from V and 0 bases from J, with 6 bases between. This CDR3 has 15 residues. CDR1 LGHNA and CDR2 YSLEER come from the germline V gene. CDR3 coding DNA: TGCGCCAGCAGCCAAGAGTGGAGCTCTGGAAACACCATATATTTT. It specifies CASSQEWSSGNTIYF.

This rearrangement joins TRBV29-1 to TRBJ2-1, with 8 bases lining up with TRBD1. The germline V gene has CDR1 SQVTM and CDR2 ANQGSEA. The CDR3 loop spans 13 amino acids. After removal of 6 bases from V and 8 bases from J, the junction contained 9 bases not matched to a gene. Here the CDR3 reads CSVPSGQGYEQFF. In nucleotides, the CDR3 is TGCAGCGTACCTTCCGGACAGGGCTATGAGCAGTTCTTC.